This T cell receptor (beta chain) was observed in a study of beta chain features in type 1 diabetes. Study overall: Investigators examined under 140 million sorted cells across all samples.

Investigators reverse transcribed all isolated RNA, so they sequenced expressed TCRB transcripts. This table comes from immunoSEQ multiplex PCR, and its TCRdb copy is limited to in-frame clones, with some not included. The sample lists a few hundred thousand clones, approximately 15% occurring once. V was cut by 6 bases and J by 1 base, with 12 bases left in between. This CDR3 spans 14 amino acids. The germline CDR1 and CDR2 sequences are SGHTA and FQGNSA. Comments on this clone: As yet, its antigen is unknown.

Study-wide results and limits: Among all four CD4+ subsets, Type 1 diabetes patients had TCRB CDR3s that were moderately but significantly shorter.

The chain is built from TRBV7-2 and TRBJ1-1; D uncertain. This sequence originates from a man aged 25-45 years in good health. Material for sequencing was naive CD4+ T cells from blood. CDR3: CASRLLGANTEAFF. The CDR3 nucleotides read TGTGCCAGCAGGTTACTTGGCGCGAACACTGAAGCTTTCTTT.